The T cell receptor (beta chain) described here comes from a study of CD8+ T cells in alopecia areata. Study-level information: Patients remained on tofacitinib for 6 to 18 months and then went 6 months without it. Points from the study as a whole: Among patients, TCR sharing was less clear than in mice, a difference possibly due in part to HLA diversity in the patient population.

The authors extracted RNA and reverse transcribed it into cDNA as the sequencing template. Clones were read by immunoSEQ multiplex PCR, and TCRdb kept only the in-frame ones, dropping some. The table has 200,000 or so clones, less than 45% seen once. This clone came up a few times. Its antigen is unidentified. Treatment given: oral pan-JAK inhibitor, 5-10 mg twice daily. Researchers gathered lesional scalp punch biopsies and peripheral blood from patients with alopecia areata. Source: CD4+ T cells sorted from blood, taken between weeks 30 and 35, from a patient treated with tofacitinib. This receptor was identified in a human donor with alopecia areata.

CDR3 in DNA: TGTGCCAGTAGTATGGGACACCTAAACACTGAAGCTTTCTTT. Translation: CASSMGHLNTEAFF. The chain links TRBV19 to TRBJ1-1, with D tentatively TRBD1 (6 bases). CDR1 is LNHDA and CDR2 is SQIVND in the germline V gene (reference sequence). The V end lost 3 bases, the J end lost 2 bases, and 10 bases lay between the germline ends. This CDR3 has 14 residues.